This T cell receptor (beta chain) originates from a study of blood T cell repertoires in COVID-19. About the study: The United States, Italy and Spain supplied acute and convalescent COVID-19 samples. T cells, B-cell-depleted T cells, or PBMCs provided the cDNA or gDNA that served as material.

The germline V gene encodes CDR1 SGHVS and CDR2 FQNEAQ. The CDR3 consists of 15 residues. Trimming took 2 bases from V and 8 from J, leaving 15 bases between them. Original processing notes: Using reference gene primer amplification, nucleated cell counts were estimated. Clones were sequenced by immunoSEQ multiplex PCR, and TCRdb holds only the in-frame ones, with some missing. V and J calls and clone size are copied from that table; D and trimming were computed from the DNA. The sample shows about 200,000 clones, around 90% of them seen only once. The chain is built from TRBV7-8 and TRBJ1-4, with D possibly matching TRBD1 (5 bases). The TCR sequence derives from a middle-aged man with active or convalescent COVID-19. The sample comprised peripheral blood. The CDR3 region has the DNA TGTGCCAGCAGCTTACGCTGGCAGGGACTAGAAAAACTGTTTTTT. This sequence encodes CASSLRWQGLEKLFF.